Shown below are 4 T cell receptor beta chains from a single sample sequenced in a study of blood T cell repertoires in COVID-19. Data came from immunoSEQ multiplex PCR; TCRdb stores just in-frame clones and leaves some out. The table includes some 150,000 clones, 87% detected once. Sequenced sample: peripheral blood. The receptor source for this set is a woman aged 45 to 65 with acute or convalescent COVID-19.

The CDR3 DNA follows: TGTGCCAGCAGTTACCCCAGTACCTTTGGCAACGTCCTGACTTTC. It codes for CASSYPSTFGNVLTF. The J gene is TRBJ2-6, the V gene TRBV6-5; D is ambiguous. The CDR3 runs to 15 residues. Trimming pared 2 bases from V and 9 bases from J, leaving 14 bases between. Germline-derived CDR1 and CDR2 are MNHEY and SVGAGI.

The chain is built from TRBV9 and TRBJ2-7; D possibly corresponds to TRBD2 (6 bases). CDR3 length equals 14 residues. Germline V gives CDR1 SGDLS, CDR2 YYNGEE. V dropped 2 bases and J dropped 2 bases, with 11 bases sitting between them. This CDR3 reads CASSVGDLAYEQYF. CDR3 nucleotide sequence: TGTGCCAGCAGCGTGGGGGACTTAGCCTACGAGCAGTACTTC.

V is TRBV3-1 (or the pseudogene TRBV3-2) and J is TRBJ1-2, with 7 bases fitting TRBD1. CDR1 and CDR2 from the germline V gene are LGHDT and YNNKEL (reference sequence). J was trimmed by 2 bases and V by 8 bases; bases with no gene match: 2. CDR3 size: 12 residues. CDR3 DNA sequence: TGTGCCAGCTCACAGGGGAACTATGGCTACACCTTC. Amino acid sequence: CASSQGNYGYTF.

The CDR3 here is CASSLHGRDNEKLFF. The CDR3 DNA reads TGTGCCAGCAGCTTGCATGGCAGGGATAATGAAAAACTGTTTTTT. This chain links TRBV7-2 with TRBJ1-4; D possibly corresponds to TRBD1 (5 bases). V lost 3 bases to trimming and J lost 4 bases, with 12 bases between them. The CDR3 length is 15 residues. Per the germline V gene, CDR1 is SGHTA and CDR2 is FQGNSA.